These 6 T cell receptor beta chains were sequenced from one sample in a study of blood T cells in healthy people across ages. Sample-barcoded 5' priming and a J-beta primer mix drove a second PCR of roughly 7 to 11 cycles. One entry per CDR3 protein, called by TCRdb with MiXCR from the 5' RACE reads. The sample records about 1.5 million distinct CDR3 sequences, under 55% being singletons. The specimen sequenced was blood. The receptors were gathered from a woman aged 18 to 35 in good health.

V is TRBV11-2 and J is TRBJ2-5; tentative D call: TRBD2 (6 bases). CDR1 SGHAT and CDR2 FQNNGV come from the germline V gene. The CDR3 is 14 residues long. V was pared by 4 bases and J by 11 bases, with 20 bases between. The CDR3: CASSSPGEDDEQYF. CDR3 nucleotide sequence: TGTGCCAGCAGCTCTCCCGGGGAGGACGATGAGCAGTACTTC.

The CDR3 spells CASSVHSYGYTF. Written as DNA, the CDR3 is TGTGCCAGCAGTGTTCACAGCTATGGCTACACCTTC. V gene TRBV2 combines with J gene TRBJ1-2; D is uncertain. CDR1 SNHLY and CDR2 FYNNEI come from the germline V gene. CDR3 size: 12 residues. V was cut by 4 bases and J by 4 bases, with 7 bases left in between.

The chain has TRBV12-3 or TRBV12-4 and TRBJ1-5; a weak D match, TRBD1 (6 bases). Trimming removed 5 bases from V and 4 bases from J, with 18 bases in between. The CDR3 totals 16 residues. The CDR3 coding sequence is TGTGCCAGCAGTCCGGAGAGGGGGGTGCGTAATCAGCCCCAGCATTTT. Its protein is CASSPERGVRNQPQHF.

The V gene is TRBV30, the J gene TRBJ1-5; D not certain. Germline V gives CDR1 GTSNPN, CDR2 SVGIG (reference sequence). Between the trimmed V and J ends, which lost 1 base and 0 bases, there was a span of 7 bases. CDR3 length equals 14 residues. The CDR3 reads CAWSGRHSNQPQHF. Written as DNA, the CDR3 is TGTGCCTGGAGTGGGCGGCATAGCAATCAGCCCCAGCATTTT. The full variable domain, rest sourced from reference TRBV30 and TRBJ1-5, is SQTIHQWPATLVQPVGSPLSLECTVEGTSNPNLYWYRQAAGRGLQLLFYSVGIGQISSEVPQNLSASRPQDRQFILSSKKLLLSDSGFYLCAWSGRHSNQPQHFGDGTRLSIL.

The chain uses TRBV12-3 or TRBV12-4 and TRBJ2-7; D ambiguous. The CDR3 is 10 residues long. The V and J ends lost 11 bases and 9 bases respectively, with 14 bases between them. The CDR3 DNA reads as TGTGCCTGGCTAGAAGGTGTGCAGTACTTC. This sequence encodes CAWLEGVQYF.

This chain connects TRBV4-3 to TRBJ1-2, with TRBD1 as a possible D gene (5 bases). This CDR3 is built from 13 residues. Germline V lookup: CDR1 LGHNA, CDR2 YSLEER. V lost 0 bases, J lost 5 bases, and 7 bases lay in between. CDR3 loop: CASSQDGAYGYTF. The CDR3 DNA sequence: TGCGCCAGCAGCCAAGATGGGGCATATGGCTACACCTTC.